This TCR beta chain was captured by sequencing in a study of blood T cell repertoires in COVID-19. About the research overall: Material from acute and convalescent COVID-19 was sourced from the United States, Italy and Spain. From T cells, B-cell-depleted T cells, or PBMCs came the material, which was cDNA or gDNA.

TCRdb's table, derived via immunoSEQ multiplex PCR, lists solely in-frame clones and lacks some. Of about 120,000 clones listed, approximately 83% are singletons. V lost 2 bases and J lost 2, with 17 bases in between. The CDR3 sequence is 17 residues long. The receptor was derived from a man in his 60s with acute or convalescent COVID-19. The V and J genes are TRBV5-3 and TRBJ2-1, with D possibly TRBD2 on 5 matching bases. TRBV5-3 is placed among ORFs of uncertain function. Material: peripheral blood. The CDR3 bases are TGTGCCAGAAGCTTCGCTAGCCGGGGTCGAACCTACAATGAGCAGTTCTTC. Its protein product is CARSFASRGRTYNEQFF.